Described below is a single T cell receptor (beta chain) sequence and its context. A single record per CDR3 protein comes from TCRdb applying MiXCR to the 5' RACE reads. Found here are approximately 260,000 distinct CDR3 sequences, over 10% of them singletons; the top ten hold 0.4% to 0.55%. This sample is part of a study of T cells after yellow fever vaccination. This TCR was recovered from a man between 25 and 39 years old who received the YFV17D yellow fever vaccine. The starting material was CD4+ T cells sorted from PBMCs, obtained 45 days after the yellow fever booster vaccination.

DNA for the CDR3: TGTGCCAGCAGCTTCCCTGGCAGGTCACCCCTCCACTTT. Protein sequence: CASSFPGRSPLHF. V is TRBV7-2 and J is TRBJ1-6; D is undetermined. Germline CDR1 is SGHTA and CDR2 is FQGNSA. The CDR3 consists of 13 residues. V was clipped by 3 bases and J by 10 bases, with 10 bases between them.